Shown below are 7 T cell receptor beta chains from a single sample sequenced in a study of shared clonotypes between healthy human individuals. Clones were read by immunoSEQ multiplex PCR, and TCRdb kept only the in-frame ones, dropping some. The repertoire holds fewer than 2.5 million clones, 80% to 95% seen once, with about 0.38% in the top ten. The sequencing sample was made of naive CD4+ T cells from PBMCs. The subset was: CD45RA+ positively selected. The origin of the receptors is a man aged 18-30 years in good health. Some clones in this sample may be carry-over from other donors' samples.

This sequence joins TRBV29-1 and TRBJ1-5; tentative D call: TRBD1 (5 bases). This CDR3 is built from 13 residues. CDR1 and CDR2 (germline): SQVTM, ANQGSEA. The CDR3 region has the DNA TGCGGGTCCAGGGTTGAAGGCAATCAGCCCCAGCATTTT. Amino acid sequence: CGSRVEGNQPQHF.

As DNA, the CDR3 is TGTGCCAGCTCACCATTCGCCAGGGAGGGTAACAGGAATGAGCAGTTCTTC. Translated: CASSPFAREGNRNEQFF. The chain joins TRBV18 to TRBJ2-1, with 7 bases matching TRBD2. The CDR3 runs 17 residues. CDR1 and CDR2 from the germline V gene are KGHSH and LQKENI. Germline trimming cut 2 bases from V and 7 bases from J; bases unmatched to any gene: 14.

For this clone: Other DNA sequences in the same sample also yield this CDR3. This rearrangement joins TRBV7-9 to TRBJ2-7; D perhaps matches TRBD1 (6 bases). CDR1 and CDR2 from the germline V gene are SEHNR and FQNEAQ (reference sequence). The CDR3 has 15 amino acids. The V gene lost 5 bases and the J gene lost 2 bases, with 16 bases spanning the gap. The CDR3 loop is CASSPPGTSAYEQYF. In DNA form, the CDR3 reads TGTGCCAGCAGCCCTCCGGGGACATCAGCCTACGAGCAGTACTTC. The whole variable domain, filled in from reference TRBV7-9 and TRBJ2-7, reads DTGVSQNPRHKITKRGQNVTFRCDPISEHNRLYWYRQTLGQGPEFLTYFQNEAQLEKSRLLSDRFSAERPKGSFSTLEIQRTEQGDSAMYLCASSPPGTSAYEQYFGPGTRLTVT.

On this clone: This specimen includes other DNA sequences encoding the same CDR3. The chain carries TRBV29-1 and TRBJ1-4; 7 positions agree with TRBD1. V lost 5 bases and J lost 5; bases outside the gene matches: 2. The CDR3 runs to 12 residues. The germline gives CDR1 SQVTM, CDR2 ANQGSEA. The CDR3 loop is CSVLDRNEKLFF. In nucleotides, the CDR3 is TGCAGCGTTTTGGACAGGAATGAAAAACTGTTTTTT.

The J gene is TRBJ2-5, the V gene TRBV5-1, with 7 nucleotides matching TRBD1. J was trimmed by 7 bases and V by 5 bases; bases with no gene match: 11. Looked up from germline, CDR1 is SGHRS and CDR2 is YFSETQ. The CDR3 extends over 14 amino acids. CDR3 in amino acids: CASSLEGGGGTQYF. CDR3 in DNA: TGCGCCAGCAGTCTCGAAGGGGGCGGTGGGACCCAGTACTTC.

As concerns this clone: Other nucleotide sequences in the sample specify the same CDR3. DNA of the CDR3: TGTGCCAGCAGTTCTCCGGGACAGGGAACAGATACGCAGTATTTT. It encodes CASSSPGQGTDTQYF. The chain uses TRBV27 and TRBJ2-3; 9 bases agree with TRBD1. The J segment lost 3 bases and the V segment lost 4 bases, leaving 5 bases of the junction unmatched. Germline V gene data show CDR1 as MNHEY and CDR2 as SMNVEV (reference sequence). This CDR3 is built from 15 residues.

This clone was recorded a few times. Other DNA variants within this sample encode the same CDR3. The V call is TRBV30, the J call TRBJ1-1; a possible D gene is TRBD1 (6 bases). The CDR3 length is 11 residues. Between the trimmed V and J ends, which lost 2 bases and 8 bases, there was a span of 9 bases. Germline CDR1 is GTSNPN and CDR2 is SVGIG (reference sequence). The CDR3 coding sequence is TGTGCCTGGAGTAGGACAGTGGAAGCTTTCTTT. As protein: CAWSRTVEAFF.